This passage covers 17 T cell receptor beta chains from one sample sequenced in a study of spatial heterogeneity in lung cancer. Time point noted: sample taken at primary tumor resection. Whole RNA, isolated from tumor, nontumor lung or frozen PBMC, was sequenced without prior sorting. One entry per CDR3 protein, called by TCRdb with MiXCR from the 5' RACE reads. The sample includes approximately 40,000 distinct CDR3 sequences, less than 5.5% seen only once; the top ten take around 30%. Source: PBMCs, taken at surgery. All receptors come from a female donor with early-stage non-small cell lung cancer.

In its sample, this clonotype was seen a few times. The DNA for the CDR3 is TGTGCCAGCAGTTACTCTTGGGCCGAGAACGAGCAGTACTTC. This encodes CASSYSWAENEQYF. The chain links TRBV6-6 to TRBJ2-7; no definite D call. V was trimmed by 0 bases and J by 5 bases, leaving 11 bases between them. Germline assignment: CDR1 MNHNY and CDR2 SVGAGI (reference sequence). The CDR3 consists of 14 residues.

The J gene is TRBJ1-4, the V gene TRBV5-1; a possible D gene is TRBD1 (5 bases). The CDR3 length is 16 residues. The V and J ends lost 4 bases and 0 bases respectively, with 13 bases between them. The germline V gene has CDR1 SGHRS and CDR2 YFSETQ. The CDR3 region is CASSPGRTATNEKLFF. The CDR3 coding sequence is TGCGCCAGCAGCCCGGGACGGACTGCAACTAATGAAAAACTGTTTTTT. Complete variable domain (other parts from reference TRBV5-1 and TRBJ1-4): KAGVTQTPRYLIKTRGQQVTLSCSPISGHRSVSWYQQTPGQGLQFLFEYFSETQRNKGNFPGRFSGRQFSNSRSEMNVSTLELGDSALYLCASSPGRTATNEKLFFGSGTQLSVL.

Many counts were recorded for this clonotype. The chain has TRBV20-1 and TRBJ1-2; possibly TRBD1 for D (6 bases). V lost 7 bases and J 8 bases, leaving 20 bases between the germline ends. The germline gives CDR1 DFQATT, CDR2 SNEGSKA (reference sequence). The CDR3 spans 13 residues. The DNA for the CDR3 is TGCAGTGGAGTAAGGACAGACCTCTTAGGCTACACCTTC. The encoded protein is CSGVRTDLLGYTF.

This clonotype was recorded at least ten times. V usage is TRBV25-1 and J usage is TRBJ2-3; D call uncertain. V was trimmed by 5 bases and J by 1 base, leaving 13 bases between them. CDR1 MGHDK and CDR2 SYGVNS come from the germline V gene. This CDR3 spans 15 amino acids. Here the CDR3 DNA reads TGTGCCAGCAGTAAGAACGGAGAACGCACAGATACGCAGTATTTT. It translates to CASSKNGERTDTQYF. The full variable domain, with the rest looked up from reference TRBV25-1 and TRBJ2-3, is EADIYQTPRYLVIGTGKKITLECSQTMGHDKMYWYQQDPGMELHLIHYSYGVNSTEKGDLSSESTVSRIRTEHFPLTLESARPSHTSQYLCASSKNGERTDTQYFGPGTRLTVL.

This clonotype was observed many times. The chain recombines TRBV7-2 with TRBJ2-4, with D unresolved. Germline CDR1 SGHTA, CDR2 FQGNSA. Trimming left V 0 bases short and J 7 bases short, with 10 bases between. This CDR3 is 14 amino acids long. CDR3 loop: CASSLALLRNIQYF. The DNA of the CDR3 is TGTGCCAGCAGCTTAGCGCTACTCAGGAACATTCAGTACTTC.

This clonotype is classed as large. The J gene is TRBJ2-1, the V gene TRBV28; D unresolved. Trimming pared 6 bases from V and 0 bases from J, leaving 12 bases between. The germline V gene has CDR1 MDHEN and CDR2 SYDVKM. There are 15 residues in the CDR3. The CDR3, as DNA: TGTGCCAGCAGCCAAGAGCCGCTCTCCTACAATGAGCAGTTCTTC. It specifies CASSQEPLSYNEQFF.

This clonotype was observed a handful of times. The gene calls are TRBV6-1 and TRBJ1-2, with D unresolved. Germline V CDR1 and CDR2: MNHNS, SASEGT. The V end lost 3 bases, the J end lost 8 bases, and 7 bases lay between the germline ends. This CDR3 is built from 11 residues. The CDR3 coding sequence is TGTGCCAGCAGTGAGTCAGCCGGCTACACCTTC. It codes for CASSESAGYTF.

This clonotype was counted many times. The V and J genes are TRBV7-9 and TRBJ2-7; D may correspond to TRBD1 or TRBD2 (6 bases each). Trimming stripped 2 bases from V and 7 bases from J, with 15 bases between. The CDR3 extends over 14 amino acids. Per the germline V gene, CDR1 is SEHNR and CDR2 is FQNEAQ (reference sequence). The CDR3 DNA follows: TGTGCCAGCAGCTTACAAGGGGGGCAGGAAGAGCAGTACTTC. Translating gives CASSLQGGQEEQYF.

At least ten counts were recorded for this clonotype. The chain combines TRBV5-1 with TRBJ2-7; tentative D call: TRBD1 (6 bases). V was clipped by 4 bases and J by 0 bases, with 11 bases between them. CDR1 is SGHRS, CDR2 YFSETQ, per germline. The CDR3 spans 14 residues. This CDR3 reads CASSPRGDSYEQYF. CDR3 coding DNA: TGCGCCAGCAGCCCCAGGGGTGACTCCTACGAGCAGTACTTC.

This clonotype was detected ten times or more. The chain links TRBV6-5 to TRBJ2-1, with D possibly being TRBD2 (6 bases). The germline gives CDR1 MNHEY, CDR2 SVGAGI. V gave up 2 bases and J gave up 2 bases, with 10 bases separating them. CDR3 size: 15 residues. The CDR3 is CASSYGAGTYNEQFF. The CDR3, as DNA: TGTGCCAGCAGTTACGGGGCGGGGACCTACAATGAGCAGTTCTTC.

This clonotype was counted many times. The CDR3 nucleotides are TGTGCCAGCAGTCAACAGGGAGGAGAGACCCAGTACTTC. This codes for CASSQQGGETQYF. The V and J genes are TRBV7-2 and TRBJ2-5; the D call may be TRBD1 or TRBD2 (6 bases each). The CDR3 loop spans 13 amino acids. CDR1 SGHTA and CDR2 FQGNSA come from the germline V gene. V was cut by 6 bases and J by 4 bases, with 12 bases left in between.

The table lists this clonotype with many counts. The chain couples TRBV15 to TRBJ1-5; D is undetermined. This CDR3 has 14 residues. The V end lost 5 bases, the J end lost 4 bases, and 12 bases lay between the germline ends. Looked up from germline, CDR1 is LNHNV and CDR2 is YYDKDF (reference sequence). Written as DNA, the CDR3 is TGTGCCACCAGCGGGCTTGGCAGTAATCAGCCCCAGCATTTT. Its translation is CATSGLGSNQPQHF.

This clonotype was counted ten times or more. The rearrangement uses TRBV20-1 and TRBJ2-2, with 10 bases fitting TRBD2. The CDR3 extends over 17 amino acids. After removal of 6 bases from V and 4 bases from J, the junction contained 14 bases not matched to a gene. In germline, CDR1 is DFQATT, CDR2 SNEGSKA (reference sequence). The CDR3 loop reads CSAKSALAGVVTGELFF. CDR3 in DNA: TGCAGTGCCAAGAGCGCCCTAGCGGGAGTCGTCACCGGGGAGCTGTTTTTT.

This clonotype was recorded at least ten times. CDR3 nucleotide sequence: TGCAGTGCTACAGTTACGTACCAAGAGACCCAGTACTTC. Translating it yields CSATVTYQETQYF. The V and J genes are TRBV20-1 and TRBJ2-5; D is unresolved. Germline V gene lookup returns CDR1 DFQATT and CDR2 SNEGSKA (reference sequence). V was cut by 4 bases and J by 0 bases, with 9 bases left in between. The CDR3 has 13 residues.

This clonotype was seen many times. The chain recombines TRBV12-3 or TRBV12-4 with TRBJ1-5, with 7 positions matching TRBD1. V was pared by 6 bases and J by 6 bases, with 11 bases of the junction left unmatched. The CDR3 covers 15 residues. CDR3 protein: CASSLQQGMGQPQHF. CDR3 nucleotides: TGTGCCAGCAGCTTGCAACAGGGGATGGGTCAGCCCCAGCATTTT.

This clonotype was seen many times. The chain employs TRBV10-3 and TRBJ1-6, with 7 bases aligning to TRBD1. Per the germline V gene, CDR1 is ENHRY and CDR2 is SYGVKD. J gave up 9 bases and V 6 bases, and 11 bases lay outside the gene matches. The CDR3 totals 15 residues. CDR3: CAIRSTGSFGSPLHF. The CDR3, as DNA: TGTGCCATCAGATCGACAGGGAGTTTTGGTTCACCCCTCCACTTT.

This clonotype showed up many times. This chain links TRBV20-1 with TRBJ2-1; TRBD2 is a possible D gene (6 bases). The CDR3 is 14 residues long. With 4 bases removed from V and 0 bases from J, the gap between germline ends came to 10 bases. CDR1 is DFQATT and CDR2 is SNEGSKA in the germline V gene (reference sequence). CDR3 bases: TGCAGTGCTAATAGCGGCAGCTCCTACAATGAGCAGTTCTTC. Protein: CSANSGSSYNEQFF.